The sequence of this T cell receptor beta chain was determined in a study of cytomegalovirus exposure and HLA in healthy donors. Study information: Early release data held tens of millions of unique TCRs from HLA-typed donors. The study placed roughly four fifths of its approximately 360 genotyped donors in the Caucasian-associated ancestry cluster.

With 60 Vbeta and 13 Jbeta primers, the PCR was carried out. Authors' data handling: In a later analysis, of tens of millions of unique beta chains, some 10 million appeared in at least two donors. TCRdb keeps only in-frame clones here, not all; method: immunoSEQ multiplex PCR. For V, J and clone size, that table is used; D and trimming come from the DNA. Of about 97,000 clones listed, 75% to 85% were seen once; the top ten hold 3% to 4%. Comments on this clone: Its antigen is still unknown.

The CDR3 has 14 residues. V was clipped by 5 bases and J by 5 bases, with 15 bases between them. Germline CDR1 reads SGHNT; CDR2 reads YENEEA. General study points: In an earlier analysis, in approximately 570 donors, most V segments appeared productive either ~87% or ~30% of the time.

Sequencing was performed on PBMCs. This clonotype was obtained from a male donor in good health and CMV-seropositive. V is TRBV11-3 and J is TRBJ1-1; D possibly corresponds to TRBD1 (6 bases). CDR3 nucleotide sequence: TGTGCCAGCAGCCTCATGGGGCAGGGGACTGAAGCTTTCTTT. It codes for CASSLMGQGTEAFF.